These T cell receptor beta chains were read from a single sample in a study of T cells after yellow fever vaccination. TCRdb passed the 5' RACE reads through MiXCR, listing each CDR3 protein once. Altogether 360,000 or so distinct CDR3 sequences are present, about 9.9% being singletons, with the ten largest covering around 18%. The sequences come from PBMCs, collected on the day of the first yellow fever vaccination. The receptors derive from a man between 18 and 29 years old who received the YFV17D yellow fever vaccine. The CDR3 runs from the conserved cysteine through the conserved F or W. The D gene is left open where the match is weak. Size is stated for part of the rows, as once, few or many counts, or as a class when the clone is expanded.

>TRBV6-1|few|TRBD1|TRBJ1-1
TGTGCCAGCGGGACAGAGCTCATGAACACTGAAGCTTTCTTT
CASGTELMNTEAFF
>TRBV5-4|.|.|TRBJ2-3
TGTGCCAGCAGCTTGTCCTCACTAGCAGATACGCTGTATTTT
CASSLSSLADTLYF
>TRBV20-1|.|.|TRBJ2-5
TGCAGTGCCCGAGAACGGGGGGAGACCCAGTACTTC
CSARERGETQYF
>TRBV20-1|few|.|TRBJ2-1
TGCAGTGCTAGAGATGGCCCCCGGACCACGGGGTACAATGAGCAGTTCTTC
CSARDGPRTTGYNEQFF
>TRBV4-3|few|TRBD2|TRBJ2-3
TGCGCCAGCAGCTACTCCACTAGCGGGGCGGTCGGGGCTACGCAGTATTTT
CASSYSTSGAVGATQYF
>TRBV20-1|.|.|TRBJ1-2
TGCAGTGCCCTAGGAGCAGGGAGTACTGGCTACACCTTC
CSALGAGSTGYTF
>TRBV11-2|.|TRBD1|TRBJ2-3
TGTGCCAGCAGCACGACCGGGACAGGGCTGGATACGCAGTATTTT
CASSTTGTGLDTQYF
>TRBV6-2/TRBV6-3|few|TRBD1|TRBJ2-7
TGTGCCAGCAGTCACCACAGGGGCGACGAGCAGTACTTC
CASSHHRGDEQYF
>TRBV12-3/TRBV12-4|.|.|TRBJ1-4
TGTGCCAGCAGTCTACAGGTCCCGACTGAAAAACTGTTTTTT
CASSLQVPTEKLFF
>TRBV5-4|.|TRBD2|TRBJ2-1
TGTGCCAGCAGCTTGGGACTAGCGGGGTACTTTAGGAATGAGCAGTTCTTC
CASSLGLAGYFRNEQFF
>TRBV5-8|few|TRBD1|TRBJ1-1
TGTGCCAGCAGCTTCGGCGGGACAGCGAACACTGAAGCTTTCTTT
CASSFGGTANTEAFF
>TRBV2|.|TRBD2|TRBJ2-3
TGTGCCAGCCTCACTAGCGGGGGGAGCACAGATACGCAGTATTTT
CASLTSGGSTDTQYF
>TRBV28|.|.|TRBJ2-3
TGTGCCAGCAGTTATGGGGTTTTAGACGCAGATACGCAGTATTTT
CASSYGVLDADTQYF
>TRBV12-3/TRBV12-4|few|.|TRBJ1-2
TGTGCCAGCAGTTCGGGGGGCTACACCTTC
CASSSGGYTF
>TRBV2|few|.|TRBJ1-2
TGTGCCGCCAGGGGCACGGGGTTCAGGGTTATGGGCTACACCTTC
CAARGTGFRVMGYTF
>TRBV12-3/TRBV12-4|.|.|TRBJ2-3
TGTGCCAGCGGCCTCCCCGGCACAGATACGCAGTATTTT
CASGLPGTDTQYF
>TRBV5-1|many|TRBD1|TRBJ1-2
TGCGCCAGCAGCTGGACAGGGGAAGGTGGCTACGGCTACACCTTC
CASSWTGEGGYGYTF
>TRBV29-1|.|.|TRBJ1-1
TGCAGCGTTGAGACAGCGAACACTGAAGCTTTCTTT
CSVETANTEAFF
>TRBV7-3|.|.|TRBJ2-1
TGTGCCAGCAGCTCTCAACTACCGGGACCCCTCCCCTTC
CASSSQLPGPLPF
>TRBV7-3|many|.|TRBJ2-5
TGTGCCAGCAGCTTACTTGGTGTACAAGAGACCCAGTACTTC
CASSLLGVQETQYF
>TRBV5-1|few|TRBD2|TRBJ2-2
TGCGCCAGCAGCTCCTCCCTAGCGGGGGGAATGACCGGGGAGCTGTTTTTT
CASSSSLAGGMTGELFF
>TRBV9|few|.|TRBJ1-5
TGTGCCAGCAGCGGAGGACACGGCAATCAGCCCCAGCATTTT
CASSGGHGNQPQHF
>TRBV28|.|TRBD2|TRBJ2-1
TGTGCCAGCAGTTTAACTCGACTAGCGGGGGACCTTACCTACAATGAGCAGTTCTTC
CASSLTRLAGDLTYNEQFF
>TRBV4-2|many|.|TRBJ2-1
TGTGCCAGCAGCCAAGGTGGGGGGAGCTCCTACAATGAGCAGTTCTTC
CASSQGGGSSYNEQFF
>TRBV5-6|.|.|TRBJ1-2
TGTGCCAGCAGCTCGGGACCTAACTATGGCTACACCTTC
CASSSGPNYGYTF
>TRBV7-8|many|.|TRBJ1-5
TGTGCCAGCAGCTTGATGCAGGGCCAGCCCCAGCATTTT
CASSLMQGQPQHF
>TRBV3-1|.|.|TRBJ1-5
TGTGCCAGCAGCCCTTACAGGGATCAGCCCCAGCATTTT
CASSPYRDQPQHF
>TRBV7-8|few|.|TRBJ2-1
TGTGCCAGCAGCTTACGGGGGGGACAGGGTTATGAGCAGTTCTTC
CASSLRGGQGYEQFF
>TRBV24-1|few|TRBD1|TRBJ2-2
TGTGCCACCAGTGACCCTGGGACAGTCGAGGAGCTGTTTTTT
CATSDPGTVEELFF
>TRBV5-4|few|.|TRBJ2-2
TGTGCCAGCAGCGGTCATAGCGCCGACACCGGGGAGCTGTTTTTT
CASSGHSADTGELFF
>TRBV20-1|.|TRBD1|TRBJ1-4
TGCAGTGCTAGCAGGGGGGGGGAAAAACTGTTTTTT
CSASRGGEKLFF
>TRBV7-2|.|.|TRBJ1-6
TGTGCCAGCAGCTTAGGACCTATGGGGGCAGGCGGTTCACCCCTCCACTTT
CASSLGPMGAGGSPLHF
>TRBV6-2/TRBV6-3|many|.|TRBJ2-3
TGTGCCAGCAGCCCCCCTTGGGACACAGATACGCAGTATTTT
CASSPPWDTDTQYF
>TRBV20-1|few|.|TRBJ2-2
TGCAGTGCTGGGGGGGGCGTGGGAACCGGGGAGCTGTTTTTT
CSAGGGVGTGELFF
>TRBV27|few|TRBD1|TRBJ1-5
TGTGCCAGCAGTTTTGCCACAGGGGGGAATCAGCCCCAGCATTTT
CASSFATGGNQPQHF
>TRBV12-3/TRBV12-4|many|.|TRBJ1-5
TGTGCCAGCAGCCTCGACAGGAGCAATCAGCCCCAGCATTTT
CASSLDRSNQPQHF
>TRBV6-4|few|TRBD1|TRBJ2-2
TGTGCCAGCAGTCCGGGACAGGGGACGAACGGGGAGCTGTTTTTT
CASSPGQGTNGELFF
>TRBV20-1|.|.|TRBJ1-1
TGCAGTTCCCCCGGCAGGTCCCAAGTAAGGGCTGAAGCTTTCTTT
CSSPGRSQVRAEAFF
>TRBV28|.|TRBD2|TRBJ2-4
TGTGCCAGCAGTTTACCCGCTTCCCGCGTGACTAGCGGGGGAGAAGTAGCCAAAAACATTCAGTACTTC
CASSLPASRVTSGGEVAKNIQYF
>TRBV28|few|.|TRBJ1-2
TGTGCCAGCAGCCTGGACAGCGATTATGGCTACACCTTC
CASSLDSDYGYTF
>TRBV3-1|few|.|TRBJ2-5
TGTGCCAGCCAAAGGACAGAAGAAGAGACCCAGTACTTC
CASQRTEEETQYF
>TRBV9|.|.|TRBJ2-3
TGTGCCAGCAGCGGCGGACACTCTCGGGGTTGGTCAGATACGCAGTATTTT
CASSGGHSRGWSDTQYF
>TRBV20-1|many|.|TRBJ2-1
TGCAGTGCTAGAGCCGAGGAGGGGGCCTACAATGAGCAGTTCTTC
CSARAEEGAYNEQFF
>TRBV28|few|.|TRBJ1-5
TGTGCCGGCAAGAGGGGTGGCAATCAGCCCCAGCATTTT
CAGKRGGNQPQHF
>TRBV12-3/TRBV12-4|few|.|TRBJ2-1
TGTGCCAGCAGTCTCCCCAGGGCATATGAGCAGTTCTTC
CASSLPRAYEQFF
>TRBV7-2|.|TRBD1|TRBJ2-1
TGTGCCAGCAGCCAGAGGGACAGCGGCGCCTACAATGAGCAGTTCTTC
CASSQRDSGAYNEQFF
>TRBV15|.|.|TRBJ1-4
TGTGCCACCAGCAGAGATAGGGCAGCCGAAAAACTGTTTTTT
CATSRDRAAEKLFF
>TRBV20-1|.|TRBD2|TRBJ2-3
TGCAGTGCTGGGAGCGGGGTTAGCACAGATACGCAGTATTTT
CSAGSGVSTDTQYF